This TCR beta chain comes out of a study of OX40 agonist ivuxolimab in advanced cancers. Across the whole study: Dose-escalation patients had hepatocellular carcinoma, melanoma, renal cell or head and neck cancer.

Exclusion of a patient followed from autoimmune disease history or systemic immunosuppression. Blood got drawn at baseline, again on cycle 4 day 1, and then on cycle 7 day 1. Produced via immunoSEQ multiplex PCR; TCRdb's table is partial and in-frame only. This table has about 66,000 clones, about 86% appearing once. The origin of this receptor is an adult with an advanced solid tumor such as melanoma, head and neck, liver or kidney cancer. The starting material was CD4+ or CD8+ T cells sorted from blood, obtained in a trial of the OX40 agonist ivuxolimab.

The DNA for the CDR3 is TGCGCCAGCAGCGCCCAACCAACAGGGGCCCACTCTGGGGCCAACGTCCTGACTTTC. This sequence encodes CASSAQPTGAHSGANVLTF. The chain recombines TRBV4-3 with TRBJ2-6; TRBD1 aligns across 7 bases. Germline assignment: CDR1 LGHNA and CDR2 YSLEER. V trimming: 5 bases; J trimming: 0 bases; junction bases outside the gene matches: 13. The CDR3 sequence is 19 residues long.